Following are 26 T cell receptor beta chains from one sample sequenced in a study of CD8 T cells in ankylosing spondylitis. General observations from the study: Seven or eight highly homologous variants formed a TCR beta motif that appeared characteristic of ankylosing spondylitis blood.

TCRdb re-called the 5' RACE reads with MiXCR, one entry per CDR3 protein. Of 750,000 to 850,000 distinct CDR3 sequences detected, roughly 10% appear once; the ten largest clones hold under 0.6%. Antigens for these TCRs are unknown. Material for sequencing was blood, either unsorted or a sorted T cell fraction (not recorded which). The receptors were gathered from a male donor with ankylosing spondylitis.

The V call is TRBV20-1, the J call TRBJ2-1, with TRBD1 as a possible D gene (6 bases). CDR1 is DFQATT and CDR2 is SNEGSKA in the germline V gene (reference sequence). V shed 0 bases and J shed 5 bases, with 14 bases lying between them. The CDR3 consists of 15 residues. CDR3 loop: CSARDLGGADNEQFF. The CDR3 DNA is TGCAGTGCTAGAGATCTTGGGGGCGCGGACAATGAGCAGTTCTTC.

This clonotype has at least ten counts. A read error may produce the germline difference seen at one junction end. The chain joins TRBV7-7 to TRBJ2-1; no reliable D call. CDR1 is SSHAT and CDR2 is FNYEAQ in the germline V gene (reference sequence). The CDR3 consists of 14 residues. CDR3 sequence: CASSPGPPSNEQFF. For the CDR3, the DNA is TGTGCTAGCAGCCCTGGGCCACCTAGCAATGAGCAGTTCTTC. The entire variable domain, with the rest obtained from reference TRBV7-7 and TRBJ2-1, is as follows: GAGVSQSPRYKVTKRGQDVTLRCDPISSHATLYWYQQALGQGPEFLTYFNYEAQPDKSGLPSDRFSAERPEGSISTLTIQRTEQRDSAMYRCASSPGPPSNEQFFGPGTRLTVL.

This clonotype was found a few times. J is TRBJ2-5 and V is TRBV28; tentative D call: TRBD2 (6 bases). Trimming removed 5 bases at V and 5 bases at J, with 18 bases between. The CDR3 is made up of 15 amino acids. Germline V gene sequence: CDR1 MDHEN, CDR2 SYDVKM. The CDR3 DNA sequence: TGTGCCAGCAGTCCGCGGGGCGGATACGGGGAGACCCAGTACTTC. This sequence encodes CASSPRGGYGETQYF.

The gene calls are TRBV5-5 and TRBJ2-7, with D uncertain. V lost 4 bases and J lost 3, with 14 bases in between. The CDR3 covers 14 residues. In germline, CDR1 is SGHKS, CDR2 YYEKEE (reference sequence). The DNA for the CDR3 is TGTGCCAGCAGCCACTATCGGACCCTCTACGAGCAGTACTTC. Protein: CASSHYRTLYEQYF.

V is TRBV7-9 and J is TRBJ1-2, with D possibly being TRBD1 (5 bases). V was pared by 3 bases and J by 3 bases, with 11 bases between. The CDR3 contains 14 residues. Looked up from germline, CDR1 is SEHNR and CDR2 is FQNEAQ (reference sequence). The chain's CDR3 is CASSFRAVDYGYTF. Here the CDR3 DNA reads TGTGCCAGCAGCTTCAGGGCAGTGGACTATGGCTACACCTTC.

The chain links TRBV4-3 to TRBJ2-7; D could derive from TRBD1 or TRBD2 (5 bases each). The CDR3 extends over 15 amino acids. CDR1 is LGHNA, CDR2 YSLEER, per germline. Trimming took 0 bases from V and 0 from J, leaving 9 bases between them. CDR3 protein: CASSQDFGTSYEQYF. CDR3 bases: TGCGCCAGCAGCCAAGATTTCGGGACCTCCTACGAGCAGTACTTC.

The chain employs TRBV6-4 and TRBJ2-1; D uncertain. Trimming took 3 bases from V and 11 from J, leaving 8 bases between them. The germline CDR1 and CDR2 sequences are MRHNA and SNTAGT. The CDR3 loop spans 11 amino acids. The CDR3 coding sequence is TGTGCCAGCAGTGAAGGGCGTCAGCAGTTCTTC. As protein: CASSEGRQQFF.

The sample holds a few counts of this clonotype. The J gene is TRBJ2-7, the V gene TRBV5-5; a weak D match, TRBD2 (6 bases). The V end was cut by 0 bases, the J end by 6 bases, with 13 bases between. The germline V gene encodes CDR1 SGHKS and CDR2 YYEKEE (reference sequence). The CDR3 is 14 amino acids. CDR3: CASSLGAGSLEQYF. The CDR3 DNA reads TGTGCCAGCAGCTTGGGGGCGGGATCTCTCGAGCAGTACTTC. The entire variable domain, with the rest obtained from reference TRBV5-5 and TRBJ2-7, is as follows: DAGVTQSPTHLIKTRGQQVTLRCSPISGHKSVSWYQQVLGQGPQFIFQYYEKEERGRGNFPDRFSARQFPNYSSELNVNALLLGDSALYLCASSLGAGSLEQYFGPGTRLTVT.

This clonotype turned up a few times. The rearrangement joins TRBV29-1 to TRBJ1-2, with 7 bases fitting TRBD1. Germline values: CDR1 SQVTM, CDR2 ANQGSEA. V trimming: 6 bases; J trimming: 2 bases; junction bases outside the gene matches: 9. This CDR3 contains 14 residues. The CDR3 loop is CSVVGQVENYGYTF. CDR3 sequence (DNA): TGCAGCGTGGTTGGACAGGTGGAGAACTATGGCTACACCTTC.

The table lists this clonotype with a few counts. The chain employs TRBV29-1 and TRBJ2-5; 9 nucleotides line up with TRBD1. Germline V gene lookup returns CDR1 SQVTM and CDR2 ANQGSEA. J was trimmed by 5 bases and V by 2 bases; bases with no gene match: 21. This CDR3 is built from 19 residues. CDR3 sequence (DNA): TGCAGCGTTGAAACGGGGGCGTGGGGCCGGACAGGGGAAGGGGAGACCCAGTACTTC. Amino acid sequence: CSVETGAWGRTGEGETQYF.

The table lists this clonotype with a few counts. The chain recombines TRBV20-1 with TRBJ2-7; TRBD1 agrees at 10 bases. This CDR3 contains 14 residues. J gave up 3 bases and V 5 bases, and 7 bases lay outside the gene matches. CDR1 is DFQATT, CDR2 SNEGSKA, per germline (reference sequence). This CDR3 is CSAETGQGFYEQYF. The CDR3 region has the DNA TGCAGTGCTGAGACGGGACAGGGGTTCTACGAGCAGTACTTC.

This chain links TRBV20-1 with TRBJ1-5, with D possibly matching TRBD1 (5 bases). Trimming took 3 bases from V and 0 from J, leaving 12 bases between them. The CDR3 is made up of 15 amino acids. The germline CDR1 and CDR2 sequences are DFQATT and SNEGSKA (reference sequence). As DNA, the CDR3 is TGCAGTGCTAGGTTCGGGGGGTATAGCAATCAGCCCCAGCATTTT. Its protein is CSARFGGYSNQPQHF.

The chain combines TRBV7-9 with TRBJ2-3, with 7 bases that match TRBD1. The J segment lost 8 bases and the V segment lost 4 bases, leaving 12 bases of the junction unmatched. Germline V gene lookup returns CDR1 SEHNR and CDR2 FQNEAQ (reference sequence). The CDR3 totals 15 residues. The DNA of the CDR3 is TGTGCCAGCAGCTCAGACAGGGAAGGCTCCCTTACGCAGTATTTT. Its translation is CASSSDREGSLTQYF. The whole variable domain, remainder taken from reference TRBV7-9 and TRBJ2-3, is DTGVSQNPRHKITKRGQNVTFRCDPISEHNRLYWYRQTLGQGPEFLTYFQNEAQLEKSRLLSDRFSAERPKGSFSTLEIQRTEQGDSAMYLCASSSDREGSLTQYFGPGTRLTVL.

This clonotype was seen ten or more times. CDR3 protein: CSVEFRAVSGLGYTF. DNA for the CDR3: TGCAGCGTTGAATTTAGGGCAGTATCGGGCCTTGGCTACACCTTC. This chain uses TRBV29-1 with TRBJ1-2; no definite D call. Trimming left V 2 bases short and J 7 bases short, with 20 bases between. Germline values: CDR1 SQVTM, CDR2 ANQGSEA. The CDR3 runs 15 residues.

This clonotype was detected only a few times. The chain uses TRBV20-1 and TRBJ1-1; a possible D gene is TRBD1 (5 bases). The CDR3 runs to 17 residues. Looked up from germline, CDR1 is DFQATT and CDR2 is SNEGSKA (reference sequence). Trimming removed 0 bases from V and 5 bases from J, with 22 bases in between. CDR3 residues: CSARDLSAWGVETEAFF. CDR3 nucleotides: TGCAGTGCTAGAGATCTGAGTGCGTGGGGGGTAGAAACTGAAGCTTTCTTT.

This clonotype was observed a few times. The rearrangement joins TRBV6-1 to TRBJ1-2, with no clear D. Germline V gene data show CDR1 as MNHNS and CDR2 as SASEGT. Trimming cost V 6 bases and J 4 bases, with 15 bases left between them. The CDR3 extends over 14 amino acids. CDR3 amino acids: CASRKSLGGYGYTF. As DNA, the CDR3 is TGTGCCAGCAGGAAATCCTTAGGTGGCTATGGCTACACCTTC.

This clonotype occurred a few times. The J gene is TRBJ2-2, the V gene TRBV4-3; no clear D gene. The germline V gene has CDR1 LGHNA and CDR2 YSLEER. The CDR3 length is 16 residues. V dropped 0 bases and J dropped 0 bases, with 8 bases sitting between them. In nucleotides, the CDR3 is TGCGCCAGCAGCCAAGAGGCAGGACCGAACACCGGGGAGCTGTTTTTT. Translation gives CASSQEAGPNTGELFF.

The chain uses TRBV6-2 or TRBV6-3 and TRBJ1-2; 9 bases are shared with TRBD1. The CDR3 length is 14 residues. The germline V gene has CDR1 MNHEY and CDR2 SVGEGT. The junction had 9 bases not matched to a gene; V was cut back by 4 bases and J by 9 bases. CDR3 DNA: TGTGCCAGCAGTTGGTCCGGGACAGGGCCCAGCTACACCTTC. Amino acid sequence: CASSWSGTGPSYTF.

This clonotype has a handful of counts. The gene calls are TRBV28 and TRBJ2-2, with D possibly TRBD2 on 5 matching bases. The CDR3 length is 17 residues. Germline lookup yields CDR1 MDHEN and CDR2 SYDVKM. Between the trimmed V and J ends, which lost 2 bases and 3 bases, there was a span of 16 bases. CDR3 residues: CASSLLRGASYTGELFF. The CDR3 nucleotides are TGTGCCAGCAGTTTACTACGGGGTGCGTCGTACACCGGGGAGCTGTTTTTT.

This clonotype showed up many times. V gene TRBV29-1 combines with J gene TRBJ2-5, with 9 positions matching TRBD1. Germline assignment: CDR1 SQVTM and CDR2 ANQGSEA. V was pared by 7 bases and J by 9 bases, with 9 bases of the junction left unmatched. This CDR3 is 12 amino acids long. As DNA, the CDR3 is TGCAGCGCCCGGGACAGGGTTACCCCCCAGTACTTC. Protein product: CSARDRVTPQYF. The full variable domain, rest sourced from reference TRBV29-1 and TRBJ2-5, is SAVISQKPSRDICQRGTSLTIQCQVDSQVTMMFWYRQQPGQSLTLIATANQGSEATYESGFVIDKFPISRPNLTFSTLTVSNMSPEDSSIYLCSARDRVTPQYFGPGTRLLVL.

The rearrangement uses TRBV11-2 and TRBJ2-1, with TRBD1 matching over 7 bases. The CDR3 consists of 13 residues. Trimming cost V 5 bases and J 9 bases; bases outside gene matches: 7. Germline assignment: CDR1 SGHAT and CDR2 FQNNGV. CDR3 DNA: TGTGCCAGCAGCGCCGACAGGGACGGTGAGCAGTTCTTC. As protein: CASSADRDGEQFF.

The chain has TRBV6-2 or TRBV6-3 and TRBJ1-5; D unresolved. V lost 7 bases, J lost 9 bases, and 16 bases lay in between. The CDR3 has 13 amino acids. Looked up from germline, CDR1 is MNHEY and CDR2 is SVGEGT. CDR3 nucleotides: TGTGCCAGCACGCGGGCTCCCTATTGGCCCCAGCATTTT. It encodes CASTRAPYWPQHF.

This clonotype was recorded a few times. This chain connects TRBV5-1 to TRBJ2-7; no firm D call. The CDR3 extends over 14 amino acids. Germline V gives CDR1 SGHRS, CDR2 YFSETQ. V lost 0 bases and J lost 6, with 13 bases in between. For the CDR3, the DNA is TGCGCCAGCAGCTTGGAAGCGCCCCGATTCGAGCAGTACTTC. Translated: CASSLEAPRFEQYF. Full variable domain (remainder filled in from reference TRBV5-1 and TRBJ2-7): KAGVTQTPRYLIKTRGQQVTLSCSPISGHRSVSWYQQTPGQGLQFLFEYFSETQRNKGNFPGRFSGRQFSNSRSEMNVSTLELGDSALYLCASSLEAPRFEQYFGPGTRLTVT.

This clonotype was seen only a few times. The chain carries TRBV20-1 and TRBJ1-3; unclear D gene. Germline V gene data show CDR1 as DFQATT and CDR2 as SNEGSKA (reference sequence). Trimming removed 3 bases from V and 3 bases from J, with 12 bases in between. CDR3 length equals 14 residues. CDR3 DNA sequence: TGCAGTGCTAGTAGGGAGGGCGGTGGAAACACCATATATTTT. It codes for CSASREGGGNTIYF.

This sequence joins TRBV4-1 and TRBJ2-4; 8 bases are shared with TRBD1. The germline V gene encodes CDR1 MGHRA and CDR2 YSYEKL. Germline trimming cut 4 bases from V and 3 bases from J; bases unmatched to any gene: 5. CDR3 length equals 15 residues. The CDR3 bases are TGCGCCAGCAGCCTCGGACAGGGCCTCAAAAACATTCAGTACTTC. Protein: CASSLGQGLKNIQYF.

The chain uses TRBV28 and TRBJ2-3, with TRBD2 matching 12 bases. CDR1 and CDR2 (germline): MDHEN, SYDVKM. The CDR3 length is 16 residues. V lost 7 bases to trimming and J lost 2 bases; unmatched junction nucleotides: 7. This CDR3 is CASTSSGRAPTDTQYF. The CDR3 nucleotides are TGTGCCAGCACCTCTAGCGGGAGGGCCCCCACAGATACGCAGTATTTT.